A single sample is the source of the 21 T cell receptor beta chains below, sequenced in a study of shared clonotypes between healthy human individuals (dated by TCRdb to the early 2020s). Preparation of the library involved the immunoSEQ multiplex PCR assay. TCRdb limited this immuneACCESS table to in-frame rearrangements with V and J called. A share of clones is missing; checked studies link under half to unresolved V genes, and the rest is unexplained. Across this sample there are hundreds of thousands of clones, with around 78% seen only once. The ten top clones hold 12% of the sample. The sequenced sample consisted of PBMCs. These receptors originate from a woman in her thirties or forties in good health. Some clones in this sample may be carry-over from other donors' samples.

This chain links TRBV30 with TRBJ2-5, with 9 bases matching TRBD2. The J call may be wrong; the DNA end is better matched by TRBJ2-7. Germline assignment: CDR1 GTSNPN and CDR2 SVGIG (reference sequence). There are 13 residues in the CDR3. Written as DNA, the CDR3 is TGTGCCTGGATGGCTAGCGGGAAGTACGAGCAGTACTTC. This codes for CAWMASGKYEQYF.

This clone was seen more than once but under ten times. The chain's CDR3 is CASSKVMASAIPSYEQYF. As DNA, the CDR3 is TGTGCCAGCAGCAAGGTTATGGCTAGTGCGATTCCCTCCTACGAGCAGTACTTC. V and J are TRBV21-1 and TRBJ2-7; the D segment call TRBD2 is taken from the table without a DNA check. TRBV21-1 is a listed pseudogene. The CDR3 has 18 residues.

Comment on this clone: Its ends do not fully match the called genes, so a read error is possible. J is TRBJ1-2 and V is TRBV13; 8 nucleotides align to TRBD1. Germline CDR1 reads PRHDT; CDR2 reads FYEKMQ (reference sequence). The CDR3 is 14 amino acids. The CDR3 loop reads CASSSRWTGRGSLF. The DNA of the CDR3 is TGTGCCAGCAGCTCACGTTGGACAGGGAGGGGGTCCCTCTTC. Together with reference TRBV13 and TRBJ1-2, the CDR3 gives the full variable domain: AAGVIQSPRHLIKEKRETATLKCYPIPRHDTVYWYQQGPGQDPQFLISFYEKMQSDKGSIPDRFSAQQFSDYHSELNMSSLELGDSALYFCASSSRWTGRGSLFGSGTRLTVV.

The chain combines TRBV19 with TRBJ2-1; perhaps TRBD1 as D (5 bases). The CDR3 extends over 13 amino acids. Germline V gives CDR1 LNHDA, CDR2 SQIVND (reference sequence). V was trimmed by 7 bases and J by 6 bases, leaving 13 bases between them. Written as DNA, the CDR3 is TGTGCCAGTAACCAGGGTTCAGGCAATGAGCAGTTCTTC. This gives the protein CASNQGSGNEQFF.

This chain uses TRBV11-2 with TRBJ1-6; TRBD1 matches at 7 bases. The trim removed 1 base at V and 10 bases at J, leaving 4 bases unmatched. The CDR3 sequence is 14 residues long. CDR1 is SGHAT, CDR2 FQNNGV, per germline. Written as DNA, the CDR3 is TGTGCCAGCAGCTTAGCCACAGGGGAATCACCCCTCCACTTT. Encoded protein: CASSLATGESPLHF.

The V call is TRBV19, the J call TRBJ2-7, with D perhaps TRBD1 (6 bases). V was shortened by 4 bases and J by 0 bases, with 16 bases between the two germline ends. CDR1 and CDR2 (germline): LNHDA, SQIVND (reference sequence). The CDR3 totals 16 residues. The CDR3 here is CASSKGHRASSYEQYF. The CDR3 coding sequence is TGTGCCAGTAGTAAGGGACACAGGGCATCCTCCTACGAGCAGTACTTC.

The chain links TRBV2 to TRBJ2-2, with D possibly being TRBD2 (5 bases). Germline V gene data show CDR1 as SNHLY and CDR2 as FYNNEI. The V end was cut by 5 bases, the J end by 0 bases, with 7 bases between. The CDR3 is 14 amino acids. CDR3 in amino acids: CASSSGTNTGELFF. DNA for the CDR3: TGTGCCAGCAGTAGCGGAACGAACACCGGGGAGCTGTTTTTT.

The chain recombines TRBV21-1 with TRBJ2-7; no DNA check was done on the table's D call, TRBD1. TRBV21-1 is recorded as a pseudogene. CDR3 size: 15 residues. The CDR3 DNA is TGTGCCAGCATTCTTATCCGGGACAGGGCCCACGAGCAGTACTTC. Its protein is CASILIRDRAHEQYF.

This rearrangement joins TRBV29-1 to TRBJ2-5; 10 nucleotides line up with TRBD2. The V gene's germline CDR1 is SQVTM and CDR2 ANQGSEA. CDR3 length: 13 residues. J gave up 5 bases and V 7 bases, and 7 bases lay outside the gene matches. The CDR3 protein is CSASAGGVETQYF. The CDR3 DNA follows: TGCAGCGCCTCAGCGGGAGGGGTGGAGACCCAGTACTTC.

CDR3 region: CASSPDSSSGNTIYF. The CDR3 DNA is TGTGCCAGCAGCCCCGACAGTAGCTCTGGAAACACCATATATTTT. The chain recombines TRBV7-3 with TRBJ1-3; weak D call: TRBD1 (5 bases). The CDR3 loop spans 15 amino acids. Germline V gene data show CDR1 as SGHTA and CDR2 as FQGTGA. V lost 5 bases to trimming and J lost 0 bases, with 11 bases between them.

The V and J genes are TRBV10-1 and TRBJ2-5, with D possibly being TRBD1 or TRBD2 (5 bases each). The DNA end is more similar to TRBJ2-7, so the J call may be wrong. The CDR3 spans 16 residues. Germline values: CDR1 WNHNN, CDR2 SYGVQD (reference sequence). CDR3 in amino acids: CATPPRDLASSYEQYF. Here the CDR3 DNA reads TGCGCCACCCCCCCCCGGGACCTGGCGAGCTCCTACGAGCAGTACTTC.

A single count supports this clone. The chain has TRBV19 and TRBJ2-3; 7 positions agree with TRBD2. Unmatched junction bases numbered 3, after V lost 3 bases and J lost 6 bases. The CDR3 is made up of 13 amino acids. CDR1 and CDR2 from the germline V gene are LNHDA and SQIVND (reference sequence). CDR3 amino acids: CASSMELADTQYF. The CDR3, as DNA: TGTGCCAGTAGTATGGAACTAGCGGATACGCAGTATTTT.

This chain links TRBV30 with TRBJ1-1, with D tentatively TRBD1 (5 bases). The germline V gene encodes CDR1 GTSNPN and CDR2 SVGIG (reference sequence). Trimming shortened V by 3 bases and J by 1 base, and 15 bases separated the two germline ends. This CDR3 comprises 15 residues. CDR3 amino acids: CAWRGQRVGNTEAFF. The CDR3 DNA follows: TGTGCCTGGAGGGGGCAGAGGGTGGGGAACACTGAAGCTTTCTTT.

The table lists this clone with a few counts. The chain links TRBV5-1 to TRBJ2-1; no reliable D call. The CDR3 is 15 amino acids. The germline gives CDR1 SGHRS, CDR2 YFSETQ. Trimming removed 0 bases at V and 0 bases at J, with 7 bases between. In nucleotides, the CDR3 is TGCGCCAGCAGCTTGGGTATGGGCTCCTACAATGAGCAGTTCTTC. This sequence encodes CASSLGMGSYNEQFF. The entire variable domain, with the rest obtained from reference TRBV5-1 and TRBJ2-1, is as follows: KAGVTQTPRYLIKTRGQQVTLSCSPISGHRSVSWYQQTPGQGLQFLFEYFSETQRNKGNFPGRFSGRQFSNSRSEMNVSTLELGDSALYLCASSLGMGSYNEQFFGPGTRLTVL.

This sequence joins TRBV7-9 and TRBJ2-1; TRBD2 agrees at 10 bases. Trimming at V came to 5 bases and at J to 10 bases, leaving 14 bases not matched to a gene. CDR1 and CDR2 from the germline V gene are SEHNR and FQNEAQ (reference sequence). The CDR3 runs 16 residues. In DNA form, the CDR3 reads TGTGCCAGCAGCGGAGCGGGGGGGACAGGAAAAGGCGAGCAGTTCTTC. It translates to CASSGAGGTGKGEQFF. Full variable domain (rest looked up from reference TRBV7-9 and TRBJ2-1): DTGVSQNPRHKITKRGQNVTFRCDPISEHNRLYWYRQTLGQGPEFLTYFQNEAQLEKSRLLSDRFSAERPKGSFSTLEIQRTEQGDSAMYLCASSGAGGTGKGEQFFGPGTRLTVL.

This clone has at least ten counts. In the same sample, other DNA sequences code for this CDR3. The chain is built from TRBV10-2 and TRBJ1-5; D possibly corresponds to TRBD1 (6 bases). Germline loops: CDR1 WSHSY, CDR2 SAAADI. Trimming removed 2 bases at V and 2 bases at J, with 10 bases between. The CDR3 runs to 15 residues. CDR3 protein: CASSEDRTRNQPQHF. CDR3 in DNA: TGCGCCAGCAGTGAGGACAGGACCCGCAATCAGCCCCAGCATTTT.

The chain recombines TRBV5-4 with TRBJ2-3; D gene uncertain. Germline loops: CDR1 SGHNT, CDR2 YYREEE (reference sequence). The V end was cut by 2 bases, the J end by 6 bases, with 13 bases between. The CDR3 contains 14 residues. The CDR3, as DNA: TGTGCCAGCAGCTTAATTTCCCAGTGGGATACGCAGTATTTT. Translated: CASSLISQWDTQYF.

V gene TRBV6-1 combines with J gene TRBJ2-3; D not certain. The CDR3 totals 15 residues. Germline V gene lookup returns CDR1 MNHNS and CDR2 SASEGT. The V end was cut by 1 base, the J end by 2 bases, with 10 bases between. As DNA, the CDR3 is TGTGCCAGCAGTGAAGAAGGTAGGGACACAGATACGCAGTATTTT. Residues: CASSEEGRDTDTQYF.

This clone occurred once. CDR3 DNA sequence: TGCGCCAGCAGTGAGTCTAAAGGACAGGGGAACTACGAGCAGTACTTC. Encoded protein: CASSESKGQGNYEQYF. The J gene is TRBJ2-7, the V gene TRBV10-1; 9 bases are a match to TRBD1. Trimming cost V 0 bases and J 3 bases; bases outside gene matches: 6. Germline assignment: CDR1 WNHNN and CDR2 SYGVQD (reference sequence). The CDR3 covers 16 residues.

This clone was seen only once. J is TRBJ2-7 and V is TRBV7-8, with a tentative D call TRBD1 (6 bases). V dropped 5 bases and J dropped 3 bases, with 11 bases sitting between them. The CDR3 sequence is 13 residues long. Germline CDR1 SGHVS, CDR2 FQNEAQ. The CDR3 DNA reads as TGTGCCAGCAGCAGGGGGACCAACTACGAGCAGTACTTC. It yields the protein CASSRGTNYEQYF.

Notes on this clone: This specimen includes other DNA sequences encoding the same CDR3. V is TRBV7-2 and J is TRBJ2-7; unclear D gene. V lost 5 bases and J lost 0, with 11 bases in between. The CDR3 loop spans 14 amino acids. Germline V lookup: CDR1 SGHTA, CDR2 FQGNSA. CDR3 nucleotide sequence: TGTGCCAGCAGCCTCCGGAGTTCCTCCTACGAGCAGTACTTC. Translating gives CASSLRSSSYEQYF.